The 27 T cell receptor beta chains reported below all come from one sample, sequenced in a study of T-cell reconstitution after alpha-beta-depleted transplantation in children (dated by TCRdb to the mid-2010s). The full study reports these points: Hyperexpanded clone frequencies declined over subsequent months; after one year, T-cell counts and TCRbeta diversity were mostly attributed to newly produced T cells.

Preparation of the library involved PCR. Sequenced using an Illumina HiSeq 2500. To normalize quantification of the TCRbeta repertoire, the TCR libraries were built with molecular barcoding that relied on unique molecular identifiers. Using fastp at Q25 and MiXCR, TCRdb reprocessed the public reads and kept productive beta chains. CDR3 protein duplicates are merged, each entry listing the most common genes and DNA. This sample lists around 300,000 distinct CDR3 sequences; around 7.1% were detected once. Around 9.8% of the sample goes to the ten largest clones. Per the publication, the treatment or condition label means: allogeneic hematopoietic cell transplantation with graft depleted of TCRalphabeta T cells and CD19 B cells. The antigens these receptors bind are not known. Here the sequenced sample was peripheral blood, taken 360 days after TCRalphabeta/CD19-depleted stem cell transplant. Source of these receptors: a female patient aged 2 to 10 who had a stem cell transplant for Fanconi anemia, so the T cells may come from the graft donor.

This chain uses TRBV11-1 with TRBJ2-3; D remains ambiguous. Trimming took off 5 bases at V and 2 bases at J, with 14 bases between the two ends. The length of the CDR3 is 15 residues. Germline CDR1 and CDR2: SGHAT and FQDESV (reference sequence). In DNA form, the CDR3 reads TGTGCCAGCAGCCGAACGGGCAGCTACACAGATACGCAGTATTTT. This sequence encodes CASSRTGSYTDTQYF.

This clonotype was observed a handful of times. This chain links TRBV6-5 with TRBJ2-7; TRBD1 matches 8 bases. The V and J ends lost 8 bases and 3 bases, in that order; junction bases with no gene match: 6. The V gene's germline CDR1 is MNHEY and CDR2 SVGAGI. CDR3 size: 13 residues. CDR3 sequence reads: CASGWTGFYEQYF. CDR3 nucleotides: TGTGCCAGCGGATGGACAGGGTTCTACGAGCAGTACTTC.

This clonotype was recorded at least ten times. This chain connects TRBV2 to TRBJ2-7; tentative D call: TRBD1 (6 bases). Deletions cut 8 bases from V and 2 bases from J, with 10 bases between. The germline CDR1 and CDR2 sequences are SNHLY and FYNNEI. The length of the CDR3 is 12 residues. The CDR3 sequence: CASATGPYEQYF. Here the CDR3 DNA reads TGTGCCAGCGCCACAGGGCCCTACGAGCAGTACTTC.

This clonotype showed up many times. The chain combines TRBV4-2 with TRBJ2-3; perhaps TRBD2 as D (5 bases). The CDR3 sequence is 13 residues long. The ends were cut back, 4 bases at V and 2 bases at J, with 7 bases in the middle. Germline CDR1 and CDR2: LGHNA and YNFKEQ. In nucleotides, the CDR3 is TGTGCCAGCAGCCGCGGACTCACAGATACGCAGTATTTT. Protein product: CASSRGLTDTQYF.

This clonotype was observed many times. The CDR3 sequence is CASSLGSQGADQPQHF. The CDR3 DNA follows: TGTGCCAGCAGCTTAGGGTCACAGGGGGCTGATCAGCCCCAGCATTTT. The rearrangement uses TRBV7-2 and TRBJ1-5; TRBD1 matches at 9 bases. V lost 1 base to trimming and J lost 5 bases; unmatched junction nucleotides: 6. The CDR3 consists of 16 residues. Germline V lookup: CDR1 SGHTA, CDR2 FQGNSA.

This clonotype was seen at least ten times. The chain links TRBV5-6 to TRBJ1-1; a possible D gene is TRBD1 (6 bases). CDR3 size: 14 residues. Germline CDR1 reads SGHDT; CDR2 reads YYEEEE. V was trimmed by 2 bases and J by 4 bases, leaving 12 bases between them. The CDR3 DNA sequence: TGTGCCAGCAGCTTAACAGGGAGGAGCACTGAAGCTTTCTTT. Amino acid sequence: CASSLTGRSTEAFF.

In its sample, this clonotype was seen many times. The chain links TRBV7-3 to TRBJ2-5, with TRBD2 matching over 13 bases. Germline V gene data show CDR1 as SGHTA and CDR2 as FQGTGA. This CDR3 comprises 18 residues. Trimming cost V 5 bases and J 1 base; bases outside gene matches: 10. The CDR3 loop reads CASSPTGLAGESQETQYF. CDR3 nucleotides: TGTGCCAGCAGCCCAACTGGACTAGCGGGAGAGAGCCAAGAGACCCAGTACTTC.

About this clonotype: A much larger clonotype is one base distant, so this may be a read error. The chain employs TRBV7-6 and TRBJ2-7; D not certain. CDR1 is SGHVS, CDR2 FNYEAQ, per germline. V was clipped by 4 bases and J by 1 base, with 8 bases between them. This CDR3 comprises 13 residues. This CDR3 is CASSSTTSYEQYF. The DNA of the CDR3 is TGTGCCAGCAGCTCAACTACGTCCTACGAGCAGTACTTC.

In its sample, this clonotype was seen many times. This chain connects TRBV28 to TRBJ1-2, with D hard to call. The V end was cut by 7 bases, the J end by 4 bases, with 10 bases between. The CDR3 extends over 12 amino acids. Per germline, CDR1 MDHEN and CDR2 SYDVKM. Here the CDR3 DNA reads TGTGCCAGCACAGCCCACCCCTATGGCTACACCTTC. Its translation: CASTAHPYGYTF.

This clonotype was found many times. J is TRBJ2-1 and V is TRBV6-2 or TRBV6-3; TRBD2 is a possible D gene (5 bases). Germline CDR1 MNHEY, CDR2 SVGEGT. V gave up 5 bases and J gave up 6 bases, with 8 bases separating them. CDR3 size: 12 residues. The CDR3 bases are TGTGCCAGCAGTACTAGATCCAATGAGCAGTTCTTC. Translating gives CASSTRSNEQFF.

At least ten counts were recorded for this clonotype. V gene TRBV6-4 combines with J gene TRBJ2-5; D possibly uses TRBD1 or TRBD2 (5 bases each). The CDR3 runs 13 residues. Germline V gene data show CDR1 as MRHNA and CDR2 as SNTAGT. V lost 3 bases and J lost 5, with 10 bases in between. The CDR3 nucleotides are TGTGCCAGCAGTGAATCGGGGACGGAGACCCAGTACTTC. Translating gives CASSESGTETQYF.

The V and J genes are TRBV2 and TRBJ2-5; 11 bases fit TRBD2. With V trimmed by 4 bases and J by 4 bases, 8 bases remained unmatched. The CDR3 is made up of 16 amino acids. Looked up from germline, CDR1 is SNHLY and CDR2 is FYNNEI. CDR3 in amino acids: CASSVGLAGGPETQYF. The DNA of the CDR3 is TGTGCCAGCAGTGTCGGATTAGCGGGGGGGCCAGAGACCCAGTACTTC.

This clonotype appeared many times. The CDR3 nucleotides read TGTGCCAGCAGTTTCGGGGGGCCGATTTCACCCCTCCACTTT. Amino acids: CASSFGGPISPLHF. The chain uses TRBV12-3 or TRBV12-4 and TRBJ1-6; D might be TRBD1 (6 bases). This CDR3 comprises 14 residues. V lost 3 bases and J 9 bases, leaving 12 bases between the germline ends.

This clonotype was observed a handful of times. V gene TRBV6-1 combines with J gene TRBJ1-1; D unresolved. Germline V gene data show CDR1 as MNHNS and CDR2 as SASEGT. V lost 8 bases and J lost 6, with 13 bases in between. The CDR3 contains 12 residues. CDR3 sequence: CASYVFGSEAFF. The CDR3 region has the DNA TGTGCCAGCTATGTTTTCGGTTCTGAAGCTTTCTTT.

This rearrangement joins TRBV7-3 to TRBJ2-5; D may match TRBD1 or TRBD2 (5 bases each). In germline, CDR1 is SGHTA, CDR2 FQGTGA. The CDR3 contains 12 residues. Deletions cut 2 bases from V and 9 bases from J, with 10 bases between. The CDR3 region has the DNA TGTGCCAGCAGCTTACGGGGCGGTCCCCAGTACTTC. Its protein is CASSLRGGPQYF.

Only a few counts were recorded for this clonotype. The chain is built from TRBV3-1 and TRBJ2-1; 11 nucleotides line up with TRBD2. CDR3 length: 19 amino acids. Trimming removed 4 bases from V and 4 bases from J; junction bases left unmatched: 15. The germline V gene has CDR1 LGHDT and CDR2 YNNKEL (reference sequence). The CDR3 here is CASSPALWFSGRVYNEQFF. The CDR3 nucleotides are TGTGCCAGCAGCCCCGCTCTCTGGTTTAGCGGGAGGGTTTACAATGAGCAGTTCTTC.

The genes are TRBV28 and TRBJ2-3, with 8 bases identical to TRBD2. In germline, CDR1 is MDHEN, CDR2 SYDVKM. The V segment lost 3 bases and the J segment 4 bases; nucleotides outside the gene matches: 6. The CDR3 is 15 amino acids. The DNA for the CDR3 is TGTGCCAGCAGTTTGGGGAGCGGGAGACCAGATACGCAGTATTTT. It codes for CASSLGSGRPDTQYF.

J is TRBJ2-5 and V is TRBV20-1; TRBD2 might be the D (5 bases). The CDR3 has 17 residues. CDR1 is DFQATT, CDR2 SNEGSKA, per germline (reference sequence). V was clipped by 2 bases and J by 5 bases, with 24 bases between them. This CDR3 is CSARRSGLAYVRETQYF. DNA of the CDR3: TGCAGTGCTAGAAGGTCGGGTCTAGCCTACGTCAGGGAGACCCAGTACTTC.

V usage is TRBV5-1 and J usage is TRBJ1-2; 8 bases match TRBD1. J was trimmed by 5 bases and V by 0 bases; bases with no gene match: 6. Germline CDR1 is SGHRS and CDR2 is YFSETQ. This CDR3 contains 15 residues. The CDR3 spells CASSLEQGGRYGYTF. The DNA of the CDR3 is TGCGCCAGCAGCTTGGAACAGGGGGGCCGGTATGGCTACACCTTC.

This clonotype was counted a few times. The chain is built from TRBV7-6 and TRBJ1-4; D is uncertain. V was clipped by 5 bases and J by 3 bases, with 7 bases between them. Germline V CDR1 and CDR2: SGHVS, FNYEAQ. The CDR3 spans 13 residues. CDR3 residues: CASSGWANEKLFF. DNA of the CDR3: TGTGCCAGCAGCGGATGGGCTAATGAAAAACTGTTTTTT.

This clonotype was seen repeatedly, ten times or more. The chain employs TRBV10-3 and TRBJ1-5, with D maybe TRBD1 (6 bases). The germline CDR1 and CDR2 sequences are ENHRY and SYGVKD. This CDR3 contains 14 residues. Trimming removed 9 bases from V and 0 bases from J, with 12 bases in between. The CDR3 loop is CAIGRTVSNQPQHF. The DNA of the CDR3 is TGTGCCATTGGGCGGACAGTTAGCAATCAGCCCCAGCATTTT.

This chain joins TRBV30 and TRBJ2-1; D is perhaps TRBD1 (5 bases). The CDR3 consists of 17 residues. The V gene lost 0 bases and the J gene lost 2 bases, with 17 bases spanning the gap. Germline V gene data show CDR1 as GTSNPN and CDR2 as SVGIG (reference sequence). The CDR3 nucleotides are TGTGCCTGGAGTGTACCGGTGGGGCCTAACCCCTACAATGAGCAGTTCTTC. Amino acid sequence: CAWSVPVGPNPYNEQFF. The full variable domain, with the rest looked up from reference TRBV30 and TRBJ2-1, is SQTIHQWPATLVQPVGSPLSLECTVEGTSNPNLYWYRQAAGRGLQLLFYSVGIGQISSEVPQNLSASRPQDRQFILSSKKLLLSDSGFYLCAWSVPVGPNPYNEQFFGPGTRLTVL.

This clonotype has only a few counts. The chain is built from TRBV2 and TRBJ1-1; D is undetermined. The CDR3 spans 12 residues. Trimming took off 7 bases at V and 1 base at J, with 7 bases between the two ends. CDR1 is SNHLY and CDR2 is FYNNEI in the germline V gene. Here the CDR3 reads CASKRQNTEAFF. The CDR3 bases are TGTGCCAGCAAGAGACAGAACACTGAAGCTTTCTTT.

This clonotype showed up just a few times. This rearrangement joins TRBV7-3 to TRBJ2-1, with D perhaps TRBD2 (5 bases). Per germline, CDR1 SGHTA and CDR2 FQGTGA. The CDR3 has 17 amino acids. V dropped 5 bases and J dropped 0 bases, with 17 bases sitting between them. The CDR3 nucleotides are TGTGCCAGCAGCCGATCTGGGAACAGCGGCTCCTACAATGAGCAGTTCTTC. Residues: CASSRSGNSGSYNEQFF.

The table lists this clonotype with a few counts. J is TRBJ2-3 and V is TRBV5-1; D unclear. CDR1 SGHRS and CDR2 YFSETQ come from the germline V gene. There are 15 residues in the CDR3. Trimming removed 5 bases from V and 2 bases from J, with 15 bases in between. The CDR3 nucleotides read TGCGCCAGCAGTGCCCCTCTGAAGCTCACAGATACGCAGTATTTT. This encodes CASSAPLKLTDTQYF.

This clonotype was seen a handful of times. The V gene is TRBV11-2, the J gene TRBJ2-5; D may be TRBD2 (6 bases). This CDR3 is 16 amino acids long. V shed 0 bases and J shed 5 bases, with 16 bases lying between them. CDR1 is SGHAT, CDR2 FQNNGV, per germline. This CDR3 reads CASSLEGGAEGETQYF. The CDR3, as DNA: TGTGCCAGCAGCTTAGAAGGCGGGGCCGAGGGGGAGACCCAGTACTTC.

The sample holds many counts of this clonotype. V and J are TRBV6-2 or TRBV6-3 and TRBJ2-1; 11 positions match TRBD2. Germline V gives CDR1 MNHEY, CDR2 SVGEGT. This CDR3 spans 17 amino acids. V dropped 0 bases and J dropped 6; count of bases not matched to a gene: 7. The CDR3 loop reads CASSYSRGLAAINEQFF. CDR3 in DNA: TGTGCCAGCAGTTACTCGCGGGGACTAGCGGCTATCAATGAGCAGTTCTTC.